This record covers a single T cell receptor (beta chain). Its antigen is not known. Presence of unique molecular identifiers characterized the TCR beta cDNA libraries. Each batch of about 0.9 to 10 million T cells produced 450,000 to 500,000 cDNA molecules. TCRdb reprocessed the PCR reads with MiXCR, giving one entry per CDR3 protein. The sample carries 700,000 to 900,000 distinct CDR3 sequences, about half recorded once. The record originates from a study of post-analysis software for immune sequencing data. Overall study context: Recorded subtypes: relapsing-remitting, secondary progressive, progressive-relapsing; some patients unannotated.

The CDR3 spans 18 residues. The germline gives CDR1 LNHDA, CDR2 SQIVND (reference sequence). With 5 bases removed from V and 4 bases from J, the gap between germline ends came to 24 bases. Points from the study as a whole: By F measure, strong co-clustering occurred among samples prepared in the same batch. Controls showed lower frequencies than patients for a few TRBV segments, and TRBV5-6, TRBV5-1 and TRBV20-1 were among these. Significantly decreased normalized Chao1 diversity was recorded for multiple sclerosis patients relative to controls.

This TCR was sampled from a girl between 5 and 17 years old with multiple sclerosis. The sequencing sample was made of blood. The chain links TRBV19 to TRBJ1-5; D unresolved. Here the CDR3 reads CASSPAPGKGMLNQPQHF. The DNA of the CDR3 is TGTGCCAGTAGTCCAGCCCCCGGGAAAGGGATGTTGAATCAGCCCCAGCATTTT. The full variable domain, completed using reference TRBV19 and TRBJ1-5, is DGGITQSPKYLFRKEGQNVTLSCEQNLNHDAMYWYRQDPGQGLRLIYYSQIVNDFQKGDIAEGYSVSREKKESFPLTVTSAQKNPTAFYLCASSPAPGKGMLNQPQHFGDGTRLSIL.